This entry concerns a single T cell receptor (beta chain). This entry comes from a study of blood T cell repertoires in COVID-19. Study-level background: Sources were T cells, B-cell-depleted T cells, or PBMCs; the material itself was cDNA or gDNA.

In the authors' workflow: Nucleated cell counts were estimated from reference gene primer amplification. The assay was immunoSEQ multiplex PCR, and TCRdb's table has in-frame clones only and misses some. V and J calls and clone size are given by that table; D and trimming were obtained from the DNA. The sample consists of about 87,000 clones, more than 85% of them appearing once. Trimming stripped 4 bases from V and 1 base from J, with 10 bases between. CDR3 length equals 14 residues. Germline CDR1 LGHDT, CDR2 YNNKEL (reference sequence). Sequences were obtained from peripheral blood. This sequence was found in a man aged 35-49 years with acute or convalescent COVID-19. This chain connects TRBV3-1 (or the pseudogene TRBV3-2) to TRBJ1-1, with D unresolved. In DNA, the CDR3 is TGTGCCAGCAGCCCGTCCGGAGGGAACACTGAAGCTTTCTTT. As protein: CASSPSGGNTEAFF.